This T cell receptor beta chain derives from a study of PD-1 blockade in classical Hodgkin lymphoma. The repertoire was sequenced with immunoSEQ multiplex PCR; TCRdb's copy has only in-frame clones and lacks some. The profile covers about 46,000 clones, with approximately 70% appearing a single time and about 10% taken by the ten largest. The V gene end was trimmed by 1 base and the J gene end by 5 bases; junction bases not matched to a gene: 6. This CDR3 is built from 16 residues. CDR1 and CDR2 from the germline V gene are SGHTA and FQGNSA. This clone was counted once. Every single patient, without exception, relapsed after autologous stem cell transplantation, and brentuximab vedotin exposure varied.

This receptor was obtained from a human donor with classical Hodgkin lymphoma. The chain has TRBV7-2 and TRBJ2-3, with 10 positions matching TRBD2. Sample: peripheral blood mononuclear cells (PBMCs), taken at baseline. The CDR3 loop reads CASSLVASGGQDTQYF. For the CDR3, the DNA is TGTGCCAGCAGCTTAGTAGCTAGCGGGGGACAAGATACGCAGTATTTT. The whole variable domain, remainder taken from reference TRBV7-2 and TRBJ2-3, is GAGVSQSPSNKVTEKGKDVELRCDPISGHTALYWYRQSLGQGLEFLIYFQGNSAPDKSGLPSDRFSAERTGGSVSTLTIQRTQQEDSAVYLCASSLVASGGQDTQYFGPGTRLTVL.